The next 21 T cell receptor beta chains were all read from a single sample in a study of blood T cell repertoires in COVID-19. The repertoire was sequenced with immunoSEQ multiplex PCR; TCRdb's copy has only in-frame clones and lacks some. The data show about 80,000 clones, 88% seen once. Sequencing input: peripheral blood. These receptor sequences come from a woman over 75 with acute or convalescent COVID-19.

This sequence joins TRBV7-9 and TRBJ1-2, with 7 bases that match TRBD1. After removal of 1 base from V and 5 bases from J, the junction contained 10 bases not matched to a gene. Germline V CDR1 and CDR2: SEHNR, FQNEAQ (reference sequence). CDR3 length: 16 residues. Here the CDR3 DNA reads TGTGCCAGCAGCTTAGAAGGCTACAGGGGACGGTATGGCTACACCTTC. This encodes CASSLEGYRGRYGYTF.

The J gene is TRBJ1-2, the V gene TRBV30; perhaps TRBD1 as D (5 bases). V lost 6 bases and J lost 8, with 16 bases in between. CDR1 and CDR2 from the germline V gene are GTSNPN and SVGIG (reference sequence). The CDR3 is made up of 12 amino acids. The CDR3 DNA reads TGTGCCTGTTCCCGCTCATACAGGGGCTACACCTTC. Amino acid sequence: CACSRSYRGYTF.

The genes are TRBV4-3 and TRBJ2-5; no reliable D call. This CDR3 is 12 amino acids long. Germline CDR1 and CDR2: LGHNA and YSLEER. Trimming stripped 0 bases from V and 7 bases from J, with 6 bases between. As DNA, the CDR3 is TGCGCCAGCAGCCAAGAGAGGTCGACCCAGTACTTC. Translation: CASSQERSTQYF.

The rearrangement links TRBV11-3 to TRBJ2-7; weak D call: TRBD2 (5 bases). V lost 0 bases and J lost 5, with 5 bases in between. The germline CDR1 and CDR2 sequences are SGHNT and YENEEA. The CDR3 consists of 12 residues. CDR3 nucleotides: TGTGCCAGCAGCTTAGACGGGGACGAGCAGTACTTC. This codes for CASSLDGDEQYF. The full variable domain, completed using reference TRBV11-3 and TRBJ2-7, is EAGVVQSPRYKIIEKKQPVAFWCNPISGHNTLYWYLQNLGQGPELLIRYENEEAVDDSQLPKDRFSAERLKGVDSTLKIQPAELGDSAVYLCASSLDGDEQYFGPGTRLTVT.

The chain uses TRBV30 and TRBJ1-1; 8 positions match TRBD1. The CDR3 loop spans 14 amino acids. V gave up 3 bases and J gave up 5 bases; unmatched junction bases: 8. Germline assignment: CDR1 GTSNPN and CDR2 SVGIG (reference sequence). CDR3 sequence: CAWSVRGPGTEAFF. The DNA for the CDR3 is TGTGCCTGGAGCGTCAGGGGGCCGGGGACTGAAGCTTTCTTT.

The DNA for the CDR3 is TGTGCCAGTAGTATTTCCCCAGGGAAGGAGACCCAGTACTTC. This codes for CASSISPGKETQYF. The chain joins TRBV19 to TRBJ2-5; TRBD1 might be the D (5 bases). V lost 3 bases, J lost 5 bases, and 13 bases lay in between. The germline V gene encodes CDR1 LNHDA and CDR2 SQIVND (reference sequence). The CDR3 consists of 14 residues.

This clone appeared a single time. The genes are TRBV7-8 and TRBJ1-1; D perhaps matches TRBD1 (6 bases). The CDR3 is 13 amino acids. The germline V gene has CDR1 SGHVS and CDR2 FQNEAQ. Trimming pared 5 bases from V and 3 bases from J, leaving 10 bases between. Here the CDR3 reads CASSLRQDTEAFF. The DNA for the CDR3 is TGTGCCAGCAGCCTACGACAGGACACTGAAGCTTTCTTT. Based on the CDR3 plus reference TRBV7-8 and TRBJ1-1, the full variable domain is GAGVSQSPRYKVAKRGQDVALRCDPISGHVSLFWYQQALGQGPEFLTYFQNEAQLDKSGLPSDRFFAERPEGSVSTLKIQRTQQEDSAVYLCASSLRQDTEAFFGQGTRLTVV.

The gene calls are TRBV30 and TRBJ2-7, with a weak D call TRBD2 (5 bases). The germline V gene has CDR1 GTSNPN and CDR2 SVGIG (reference sequence). This CDR3 is 18 amino acids long. V lost 0 bases and J lost 4, with 25 bases in between. The CDR3 sequence is CAWSVPALEGSFYYEQYF. In DNA, the CDR3 is TGTGCCTGGAGTGTACCTGCGCTAGAGGGATCGTTTTATTACGAGCAGTACTTC. Supplemented by reference TRBV30 and TRBJ2-7, the full variable domain reads SQTIHQWPATLVQPVGSPLSLECTVEGTSNPNLYWYRQAAGRGLQLLFYSVGIGQISSEVPQNLSASRPQDRQFILSSKKLLLSDSGFYLCAWSVPALEGSFYYEQYFGPGTRLTVT.

The rearrangement links TRBV30 to TRBJ2-7, with 11 bases lining up with TRBD2. Germline V gene lookup returns CDR1 GTSNPN and CDR2 SVGIG (reference sequence). The CDR3 runs to 17 residues. V lost 2 bases and J lost 0; bases outside the gene matches: 9. CDR3 amino acids: CAWSPRLAGSLSYEQYF. CDR3 DNA: TGTGCCTGGAGTCCGAGACTAGCGGGGTCCCTCTCCTACGAGCAGTACTTC.

Concerning this clone: One junction end does not reproduce the germline sequence, and a read error may be involved. The chain combines TRBV30 with TRBJ1-3, with D possibly TRBD1 on 5 matching bases. The CDR3 spans 14 residues. Germline V lookup: CDR1 GTSNPN, CDR2 SVGIG (reference sequence). CDR3 in DNA: TGTGCCTGGAGTGGAGGCAGGGATGGAGACACCATATATTTT. This sequence encodes CAWSGGRDGDTIYF.

The J gene is TRBJ1-1, the V gene TRBV5-1, with D hard to call. Trimming took 0 bases from V and 2 from J, leaving 11 bases between them. Per the germline V gene, CDR1 is SGHRS and CDR2 is YFSETQ. This CDR3 region has 15 residues. CDR3 in DNA: TGCGCCAGCAGCTTGGTTGGCACTACCAACACTGAAGCTTTCTTT. Amino acid sequence: CASSLVGTTNTEAFF.

The V gene is TRBV10-3, the J gene TRBJ1-1; TRBD1 matches 7 bases. The V gene's germline CDR1 is ENHRY and CDR2 SYGVKD. CDR3 size: 14 residues. Trimming cost V 6 bases and J 1 base; bases outside gene matches: 5. CDR3 region: CAISTGVGNTEAFF. The CDR3 nucleotides read TGTGCCATCAGCACAGGGGTCGGGAACACTGAAGCTTTCTTT.

The V gene is TRBV5-1, the J gene TRBJ1-2, with 8 bases lining up with TRBD1. In germline, CDR1 is SGHRS, CDR2 YFSETQ. Germline trimming cut 4 bases from V and 3 bases from J; bases unmatched to any gene: 2. The CDR3 has 13 amino acids. The DNA for the CDR3 is TGCGCCAGCAGCAAGGGACAGGACTATGGCTACACCTTC. Translation gives CASSKGQDYGYTF.

This clone was counted once. The rearrangement uses TRBV4-1 and TRBJ2-3; a possible D gene is TRBD2 (6 bases). V lost 0 bases, J lost 2 bases, and 15 bases lay in between. The CDR3 consists of 17 residues. Per germline, CDR1 MGHRA and CDR2 YSYEKL. The CDR3 nucleotides read TGCGCCAGCAGCCAAGATTCCGGGACTTATTACACAGATACGCAGTATTTT. Translating gives CASSQDSGTYYTDTQYF.

The chain employs TRBV2 and TRBJ2-1; D not certain. V lost 3 bases to trimming and J lost 6 bases, with 9 bases between them. The CDR3 has 13 residues. Germline CDR1 and CDR2: SNHLY and FYNNEI. CDR3 sequence (DNA): TGTGCCAGCAGTGACCCCCCTTTCAATGAGCAGTTCTTC. Residues: CASSDPPFNEQFF. The whole variable domain, filled in from reference TRBV2 and TRBJ2-1, reads EPEVTQTPSHQVTQMGQEVILRCVPISNHLYFYWYRQILGQKVEFLVSFYNNEISEKSEIFDDQFSVERPDGSNFTLKIRSTKLEDSAMYFCASSDPPFNEQFFGPGTRLTVL.

This chain joins TRBV30 and TRBJ1-1, with D possibly matching TRBD1 (6 bases). The length of the CDR3 is 16 residues. With 0 bases removed from V and 4 bases from J, the gap between germline ends came to 18 bases. CDR1 is GTSNPN and CDR2 is SVGIG in the germline V gene (reference sequence). DNA for the CDR3: TGTGCCTGGAGTGTAAGGGGGGGATTCCAAGTCACTGAAGCTTTCTTT. Amino acid sequence: CAWSVRGGFQVTEAFF.

The chain combines TRBV15 with TRBJ2-1, with D possibly being TRBD1 (5 bases). From germline, CDR1 is LNHNV and CDR2 YYDKDF (reference sequence). This CDR3 spans 14 amino acids. V shed 9 bases and J shed 9 bases, with 21 bases lying between them. The CDR3 region is CATRGADGFGEQFF. CDR3 nucleotides: TGTGCCACTAGGGGTGCGGATGGTTTCGGTGAGCAGTTCTTC. The full variable domain, in which reference TRBV15 and TRBJ2-1 provide the parts outside the CDR3, is DAMVIQNPRYQVTQFGKPVTLSCSQTLNHNVMYWYQQKSSQAPKLLFHYYDKDFNNEADTPDNFQSRRPNTSFCFLDIRSPGLGDTAMYLCATRGADGFGEQFFGPGTRLTVL.

There are a few counts of this clone. This sequence joins TRBV19 and TRBJ2-2, with D perhaps TRBD1 (6 bases). Germline CDR1 is LNHDA and CDR2 is SQIVND (reference sequence). The CDR3 consists of 16 residues. V shed 8 bases and J shed 6 bases, with 22 bases lying between them. The DNA for the CDR3 is TGTGCCAGTGCCACTCCTCCTACAGGGTTATCCGGGGAGCTGTTTTTT. Translating it yields CASATPPTGLSGELFF.

This clone was counted between two and nine times. The chain recombines TRBV5-1 with TRBJ2-1; 8 bases match TRBD2. This CDR3 contains 15 residues. V gave up 0 bases and J gave up 8 bases; unmatched junction bases: 7. Germline V lookup: CDR1 SGHRS, CDR2 YFSETQ. The chain's CDR3 is CASSLVSGSSHEQFF. As DNA, the CDR3 is TGCGCCAGCAGCTTGGTAAGCGGGAGCAGCCATGAGCAGTTCTTC.

V gene TRBV2 combines with J gene TRBJ1-6; D might be TRBD1 (5 bases). Trimming shortened V by 2 bases and J by 16 bases, and 21 bases separated the two germline ends. The CDR3 loop spans 15 amino acids. Per germline, CDR1 SNHLY and CDR2 FYNNEI. The CDR3 bases are TGTGCCAGCAGTGAATCAACAGGCTCACGGGTCGCTCTCCACTTT. The encoded protein is CASSESTGSRVALHF.

The chain employs TRBV5-1 and TRBJ1-1, with D possibly matching TRBD1 (5 bases). The CDR3 covers 13 residues. V was clipped by 2 bases and J by 4 bases, with 9 bases between them. CDR1 is SGHRS and CDR2 is YFSETQ in the germline V gene. CDR3 sequence (DNA): TGCGCCAGCAGCTTTGGGACTGGCACTGAAGCTTTCTTT. It yields the protein CASSFGTGTEAFF.